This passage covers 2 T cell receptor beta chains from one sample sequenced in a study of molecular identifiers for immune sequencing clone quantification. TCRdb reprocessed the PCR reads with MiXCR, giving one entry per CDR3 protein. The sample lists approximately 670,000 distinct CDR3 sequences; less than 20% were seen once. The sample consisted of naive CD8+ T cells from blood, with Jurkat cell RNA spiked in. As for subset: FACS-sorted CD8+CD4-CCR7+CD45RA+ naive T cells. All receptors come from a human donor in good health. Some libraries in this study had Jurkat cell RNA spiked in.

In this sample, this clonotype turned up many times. This CDR3 reads CASSQVEGSSYEQYF. The CDR3 DNA is TGCGCCAGCAGCCAAGTCGAGGGCAGCTCCTACGAGCAGTACTTC. This rearrangement joins TRBV4-3 to TRBJ2-7; tentatively, D is TRBD2 (5 bases). There are 15 residues in the CDR3. V lost 1 base to trimming and J lost 0 bases, with 10 bases between them. The germline CDR1 and CDR2 sequences are LGHNA and YSLEER.

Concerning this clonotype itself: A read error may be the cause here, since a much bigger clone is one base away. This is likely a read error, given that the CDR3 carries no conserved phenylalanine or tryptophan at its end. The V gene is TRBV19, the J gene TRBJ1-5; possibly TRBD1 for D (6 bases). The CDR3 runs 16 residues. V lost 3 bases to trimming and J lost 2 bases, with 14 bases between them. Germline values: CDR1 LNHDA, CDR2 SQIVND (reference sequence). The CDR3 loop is CASSMMDRGGNQPQHL. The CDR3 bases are TGTGCCAGTAGTATGATGGACAGAGGGGGCAATCAGCCCCAGCATCTT.